The T cell receptor (beta chain) under discussion was sequenced for a study of cytomegalovirus exposure and HLA in healthy donors. Study background: Of all 360 or so donors who were genotyped, 81% belonged to the Caucasian-associated ancestry cluster. Study-level points and caveats: According to an earlier analysis, most TCR beta V segments yielded productive rearrangements about 90% or about 30% of the time. A later analysis by the authors found several of the most significant clusters apparently linked to common viral pathogens.

The PCR employed 60 Vbeta primers together with 13 Jbeta primers. The data were produced by immunoSEQ multiplex PCR, yet TCRdb's version contains in-frame clones alone and is incomplete. The table shows fewer than 250,000 clones, with 65% to 75% occurring only once. CDR1 is LNHNV, CDR2 YYDKDF, per germline (reference sequence). The CDR3 covers 15 residues. Losses at the gene ends were 3 bases for V and 2 bases for J; bases not matched to a gene: 4. With regard to this clone: Its target is unknown.

The chain recombines TRBV15 with TRBJ2-3; TRBD2 agrees at 8 bases. The clonotype originates from a man aged 25 to 45 in good health and CMV-seropositive. What was sequenced was PBMCs. The DNA for the CDR3 is TGTGCCACCAGCAGCAGCGGGGGAGCCACAGATACGCAGTATTTT. This gives the protein CATSSSGGATDTQYF.